Here is one T cell receptor beta chain with its context. Its specificity is not known. A modified ARM-PCR protocol with three rounds of nested PCR amplified TCRbeta. TCRdb processed the multiplex PCR reads anew with MiXCR; each CDR3 protein has one entry. Found here are 200,000 to 250,000 distinct CDR3 sequences, 71% of them singletons; the top ten hold approximately 26%. This entry is derived from a study of tumor and adjacent non-tumor tissue in lung cancer. Notes on the study in general: Top 100 clones took a larger repertoire share in normal lung.

The template was RNA from unsorted bulk tissue. The CDR3 loop spans 15 amino acids. In germline, CDR1 is MNHNY, CDR2 SVGAGI (reference sequence). Trimming took 2 bases from V and 7 from J, leaving 17 bases between them. This sequence joins TRBV6-6 and TRBJ1-1; D is possibly TRBD1 (6 bases). Sequencing was carried out using lung tumor tissue. The clonotype originates from a man in his 60s with non-small cell lung cancer. The CDR3 DNA reads as TGTGCCAGCAGTTACGTTGATAGGGGGTTTGGTGAAGCTTTCTTT. Encoded protein: CASSYVDRGFGEAFF.